This T cell receptor (beta chain) was identified in a study of shared clonotypes between healthy human individuals. Study overall: Contributing individuals were a couple of females and three males aged 18 to 49.

TCRdb keeps only in-frame clones here, not all; method: immunoSEQ multiplex PCR. The sample has approximately 980,000 clones, about 80% seen once. CDR1 and CDR2 (germline): SGHNT, YENEEA. The CDR3 is made up of 13 amino acids. V was cut by 5 bases and J by 4 bases, with 9 bases left in between. This clone was seen more than once but under ten times. The antigen is unknown. General study points: Naive subsets generally exceeded memory subsets in estimated richness. With few donors, the genetic and exposure-history diversity represented was limited.

This receptor was taken from a young man in good health. V gene TRBV11-3 combines with J gene TRBJ2-1, with D maybe TRBD1 (6 bases). Specimen: memory CD4+ T cells sorted from blood. Subset described: CD45RA-negative fraction. This chain's CDR3 is CASSPQGYNEQFF. DNA of the CDR3: TGTGCCAGCAGCCCACAGGGTTACAATGAGCAGTTCTTC.